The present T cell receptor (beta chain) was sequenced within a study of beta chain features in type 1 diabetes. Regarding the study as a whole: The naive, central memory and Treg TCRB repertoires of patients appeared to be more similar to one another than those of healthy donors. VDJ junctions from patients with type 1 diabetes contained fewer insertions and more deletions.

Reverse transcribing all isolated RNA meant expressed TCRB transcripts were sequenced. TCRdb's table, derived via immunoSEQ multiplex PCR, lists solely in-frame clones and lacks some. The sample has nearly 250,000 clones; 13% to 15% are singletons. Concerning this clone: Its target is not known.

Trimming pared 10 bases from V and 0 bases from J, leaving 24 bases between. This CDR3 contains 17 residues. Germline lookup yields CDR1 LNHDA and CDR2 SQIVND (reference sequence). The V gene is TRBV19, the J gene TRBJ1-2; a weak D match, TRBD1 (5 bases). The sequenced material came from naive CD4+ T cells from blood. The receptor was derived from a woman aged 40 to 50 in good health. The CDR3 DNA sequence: TGTGCCACCTGGTCGTCGGGGGTCCCCTCCTCTAACTATGGCTACACCTTC. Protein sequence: CATWSSGVPSSNYGYTF.